This T cell receptor beta chain was captured by sequencing in a study of T cell repertoires in cytomegalovirus infection. In the study overall: An indication of both CMV infection and matching HLA type came from public TCR beta signatures.

This clonotype was detected ten times or more. MiXCR was run by TCRdb on the reads, yielding one entry per CDR3 protein. Among 400,000 to 550,000 distinct CDR3 sequences, 10% to 12% were seen once, and the ten largest hold roughly a tenth. The germline V and J ends were trimmed by 5 bases and 7 bases, with 14 bases remaining between them. CDR3 length equals 14 residues. Germline V gives CDR1 SGHVS, CDR2 FNYEAQ. The J gene is TRBJ2-2, the V gene TRBV7-6; a weak D match, TRBD1 (6 bases). This receptor was obtained from a human donor in good health (CMV status not recorded). Some clones in this sample may be carry-over from other donors' samples. The sample consisted of PBMCs. For the CDR3, the DNA is TGTGCCAGCAGCCAGGGACAAACCAACGGGGAGCTGTTTTTT. This gives the protein CASSQGQTNGELFF.